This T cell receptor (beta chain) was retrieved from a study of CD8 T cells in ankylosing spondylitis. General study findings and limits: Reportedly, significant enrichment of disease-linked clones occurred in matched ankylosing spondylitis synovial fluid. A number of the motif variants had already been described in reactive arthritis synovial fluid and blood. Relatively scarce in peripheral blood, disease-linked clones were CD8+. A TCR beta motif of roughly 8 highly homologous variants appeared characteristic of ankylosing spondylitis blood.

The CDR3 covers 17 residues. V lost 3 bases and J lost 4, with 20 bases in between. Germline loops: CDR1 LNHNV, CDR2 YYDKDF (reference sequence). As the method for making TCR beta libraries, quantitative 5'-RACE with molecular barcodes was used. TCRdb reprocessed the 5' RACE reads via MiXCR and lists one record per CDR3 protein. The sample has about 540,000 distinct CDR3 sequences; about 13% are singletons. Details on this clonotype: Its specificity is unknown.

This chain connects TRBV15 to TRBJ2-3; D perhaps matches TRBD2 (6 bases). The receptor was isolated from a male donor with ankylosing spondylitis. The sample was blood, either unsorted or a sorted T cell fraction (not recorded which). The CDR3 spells CATSRGKAAGDSDTQYF. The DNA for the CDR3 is TGTGCCACCAGCAGGGGGAAGGCCGCCGGGGACTCAGATACGCAGTATTTT.